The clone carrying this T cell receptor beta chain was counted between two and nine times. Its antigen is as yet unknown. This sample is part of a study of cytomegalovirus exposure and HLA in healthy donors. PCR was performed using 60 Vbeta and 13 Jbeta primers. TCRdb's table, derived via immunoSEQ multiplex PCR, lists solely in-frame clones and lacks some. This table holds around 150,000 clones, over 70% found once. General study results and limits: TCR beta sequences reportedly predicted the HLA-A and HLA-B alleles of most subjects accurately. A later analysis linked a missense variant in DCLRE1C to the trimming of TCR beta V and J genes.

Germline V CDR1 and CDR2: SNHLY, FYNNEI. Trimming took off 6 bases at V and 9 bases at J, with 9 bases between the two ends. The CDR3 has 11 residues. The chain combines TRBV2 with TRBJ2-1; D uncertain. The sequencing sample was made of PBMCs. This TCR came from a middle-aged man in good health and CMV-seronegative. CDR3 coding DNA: TGTGCCAGCAGGCTAGAAGGTGAGCAGTTCTTC. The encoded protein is CASRLEGEQFF. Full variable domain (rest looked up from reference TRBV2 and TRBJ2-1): EPEVTQTPSHQVTQMGQEVILRCVPISNHLYFYWYRQILGQKVEFLVSFYNNEISEKSEIFDDQFSVERPDGSNFTLKIRSTKLEDSAMYFCASRLEGEQFFGPGTRLTVL.